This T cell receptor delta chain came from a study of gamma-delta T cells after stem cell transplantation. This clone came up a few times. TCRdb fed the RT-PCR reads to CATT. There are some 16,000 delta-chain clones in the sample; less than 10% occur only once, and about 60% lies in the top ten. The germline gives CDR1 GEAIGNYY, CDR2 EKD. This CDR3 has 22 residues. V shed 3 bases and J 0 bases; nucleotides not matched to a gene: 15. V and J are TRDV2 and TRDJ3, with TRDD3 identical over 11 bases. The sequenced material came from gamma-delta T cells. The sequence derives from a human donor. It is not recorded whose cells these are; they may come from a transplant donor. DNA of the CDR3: TGTGCCTGTGACCTTATCCTGGGGGATACTCAAAACAGCTCCTGGGACACCCGACAGATGTTTTTC. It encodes CACDLILGDTQNSSWDTRQMFF.